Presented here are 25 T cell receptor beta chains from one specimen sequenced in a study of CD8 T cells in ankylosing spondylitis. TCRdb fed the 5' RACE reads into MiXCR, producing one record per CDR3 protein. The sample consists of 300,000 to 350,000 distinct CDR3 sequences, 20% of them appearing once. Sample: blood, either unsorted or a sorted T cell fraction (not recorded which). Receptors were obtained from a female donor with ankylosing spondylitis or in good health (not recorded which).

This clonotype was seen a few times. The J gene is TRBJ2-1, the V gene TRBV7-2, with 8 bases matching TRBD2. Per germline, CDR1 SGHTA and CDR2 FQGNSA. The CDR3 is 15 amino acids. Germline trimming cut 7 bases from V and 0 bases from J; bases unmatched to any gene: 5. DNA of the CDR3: TGTGCCAGCACCCAAGGGACTAGCTCCTACAATGAGCAGTTCTTC. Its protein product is CASTQGTSSYNEQFF.

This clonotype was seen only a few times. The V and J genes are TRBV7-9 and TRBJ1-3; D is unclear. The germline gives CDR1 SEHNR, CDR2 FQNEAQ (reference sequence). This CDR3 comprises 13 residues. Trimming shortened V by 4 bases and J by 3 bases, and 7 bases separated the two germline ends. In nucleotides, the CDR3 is TGTGCCAGCAGCTCCGGCGGTGGAAACACCATATATTTT. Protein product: CASSSGGGNTIYF.

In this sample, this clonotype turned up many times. The CDR3 bases are TGTGCCAGCAGCTTAAAGAAACCAGGGGGTAGCCTTTACGAGCAGTACTTC. This sequence encodes CASSLKKPGGSLYEQYF. The V and J genes are TRBV11-2 and TRBJ2-7, with TRBD1 matching 7 bases. The CDR3 contains 17 residues. V trimming: 2 bases; J trimming: 4 bases; junction bases outside the gene matches: 14. In germline, CDR1 is SGHAT, CDR2 FQNNGV.

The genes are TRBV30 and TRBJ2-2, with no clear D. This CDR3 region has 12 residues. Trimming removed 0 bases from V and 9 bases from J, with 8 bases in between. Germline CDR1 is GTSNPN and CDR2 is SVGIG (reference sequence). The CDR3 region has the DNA TGTGCCTGGAGTGTAAAGGGCCGGGAGCTGTTTTTT. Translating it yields CAWSVKGRELFF.

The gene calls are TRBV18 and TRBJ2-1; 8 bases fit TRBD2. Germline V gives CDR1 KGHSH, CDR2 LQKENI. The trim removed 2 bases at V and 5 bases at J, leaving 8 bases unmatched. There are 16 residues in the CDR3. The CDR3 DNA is TGTGCCAGCTCACCAGAGGAGCGGGAGAGGGACAATGAGCAGTTCTTC. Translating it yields CASSPEERERDNEQFF.

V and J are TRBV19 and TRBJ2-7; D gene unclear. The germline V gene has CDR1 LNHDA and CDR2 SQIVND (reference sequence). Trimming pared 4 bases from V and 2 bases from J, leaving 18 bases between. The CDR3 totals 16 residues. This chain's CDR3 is CASSSGFSTPTYEQYF. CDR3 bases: TGTGCCAGTAGTAGTGGCTTTTCTACCCCAACCTACGAGCAGTACTTC.

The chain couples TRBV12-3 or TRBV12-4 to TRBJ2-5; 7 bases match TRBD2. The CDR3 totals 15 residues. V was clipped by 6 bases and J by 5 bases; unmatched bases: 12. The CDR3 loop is CASRPSGLGRETQYF. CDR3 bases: TGTGCCAGCAGGCCGAGTGGACTAGGCCGGGAGACCCAGTACTTC.

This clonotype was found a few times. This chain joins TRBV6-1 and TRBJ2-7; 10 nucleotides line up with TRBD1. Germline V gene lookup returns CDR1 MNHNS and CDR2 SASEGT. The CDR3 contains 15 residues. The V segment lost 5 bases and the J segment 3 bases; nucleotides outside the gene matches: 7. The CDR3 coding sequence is TGTGCCAGCAGTCAAGGGACAGGGGAGAGCTACGAGCAGTACTTC. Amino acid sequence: CASSQGTGESYEQYF.

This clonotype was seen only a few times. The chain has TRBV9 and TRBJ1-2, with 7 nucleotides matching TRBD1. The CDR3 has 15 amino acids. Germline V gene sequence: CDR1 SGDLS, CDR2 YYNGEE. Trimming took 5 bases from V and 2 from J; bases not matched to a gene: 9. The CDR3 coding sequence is TGTGCCAGCAGTGCTCCGACAGGGAGGAACTATGGCTACACCTTC. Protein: CASSAPTGRNYGYTF.

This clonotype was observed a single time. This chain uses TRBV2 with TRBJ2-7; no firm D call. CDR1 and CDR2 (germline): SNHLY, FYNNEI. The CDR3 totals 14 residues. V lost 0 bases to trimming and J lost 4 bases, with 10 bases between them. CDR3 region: CASSEARAPYEQYF. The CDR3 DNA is TGTGCCAGCAGTGAAGCCCGGGCCCCGTACGAGCAGTACTTC.

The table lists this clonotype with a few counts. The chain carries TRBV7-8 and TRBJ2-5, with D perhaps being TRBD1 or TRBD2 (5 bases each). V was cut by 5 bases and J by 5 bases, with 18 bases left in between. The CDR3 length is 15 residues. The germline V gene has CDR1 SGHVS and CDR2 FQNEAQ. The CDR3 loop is CASSPGASNSETQYF. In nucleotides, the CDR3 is TGTGCCAGCAGCCCCGGGGCTAGCAATTCTGAGACCCAGTACTTC.

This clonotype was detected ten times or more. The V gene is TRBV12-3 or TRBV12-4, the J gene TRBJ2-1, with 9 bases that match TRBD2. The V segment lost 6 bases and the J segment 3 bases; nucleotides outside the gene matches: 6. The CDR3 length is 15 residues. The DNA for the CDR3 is TGTGCCAGCAGCCTACTAGCGGGTCGCTACAATGAGCAGTTCTTC. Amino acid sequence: CASSLLAGRYNEQFF.

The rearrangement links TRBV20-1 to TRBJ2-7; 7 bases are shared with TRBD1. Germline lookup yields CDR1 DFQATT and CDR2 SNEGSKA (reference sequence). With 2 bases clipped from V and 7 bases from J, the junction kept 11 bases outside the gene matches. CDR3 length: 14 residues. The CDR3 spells CSARKGRTGGEQYF. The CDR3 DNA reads TGCAGTGCTAGAAAGGGTCGGACAGGTGGGGAGCAGTACTTC.

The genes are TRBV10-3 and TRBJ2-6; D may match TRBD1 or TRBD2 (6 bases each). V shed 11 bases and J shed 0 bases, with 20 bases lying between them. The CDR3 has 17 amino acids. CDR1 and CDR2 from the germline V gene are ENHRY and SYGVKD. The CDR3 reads CAGKGGRALSGANVLTF. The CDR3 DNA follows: TGTGCCGGAAAGGGGGGCAGAGCCCTCTCTGGGGCCAACGTCCTGACTTTC.

CDR3 nucleotide sequence: TGTGCCACCCGGAGCTCCTATAATTCACCCCTCCACTTT. It codes for CATRSSYNSPLHF. This chain joins TRBV10-3 and TRBJ1-6; D is ambiguous. The CDR3 extends over 13 amino acids. V gave up 10 bases and J gave up 0 bases, with 7 bases separating them. Germline V gene lookup returns CDR1 ENHRY and CDR2 SYGVKD.

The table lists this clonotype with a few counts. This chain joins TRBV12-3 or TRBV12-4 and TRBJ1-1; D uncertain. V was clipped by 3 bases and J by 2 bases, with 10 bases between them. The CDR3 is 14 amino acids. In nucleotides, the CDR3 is TGTGCCAGCAGTTTCCGACACCCTAACACTGAAGCTTTCTTT. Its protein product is CASSFRHPNTEAFF.

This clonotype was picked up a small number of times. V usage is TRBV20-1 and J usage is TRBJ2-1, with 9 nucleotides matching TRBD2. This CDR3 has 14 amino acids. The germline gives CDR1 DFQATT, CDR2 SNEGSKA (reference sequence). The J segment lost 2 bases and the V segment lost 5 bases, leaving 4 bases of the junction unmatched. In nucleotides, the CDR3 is TGCAGTGCTCTTAGCGGGAGAACCTACAATGAGCAGTTCTTC. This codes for CSALSGRTYNEQFF.

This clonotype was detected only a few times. CDR3 DNA: TGTGCCAGCAGGGCGGAACCTGGAAACACCATATATTTT. It yields the protein CASRAEPGNTIYF. The chain is built from TRBV12-3 or TRBV12-4 and TRBJ1-3; D remains ambiguous. CDR3 length equals 13 residues. V was clipped by 6 bases and J by 2 bases, with 8 bases between them.

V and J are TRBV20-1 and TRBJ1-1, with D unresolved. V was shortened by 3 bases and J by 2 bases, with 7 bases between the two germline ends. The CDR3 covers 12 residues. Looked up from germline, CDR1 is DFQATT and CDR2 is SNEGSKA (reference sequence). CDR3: CSASVLNTEAFF. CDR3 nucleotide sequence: TGCAGTGCTAGCGTCCTTAACACTGAAGCTTTCTTT.

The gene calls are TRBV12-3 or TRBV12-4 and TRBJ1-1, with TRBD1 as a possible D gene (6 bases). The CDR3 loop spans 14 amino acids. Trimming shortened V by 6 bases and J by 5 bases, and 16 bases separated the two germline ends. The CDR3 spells CASSPNRAGTEAFF. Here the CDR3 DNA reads TGTGCCAGCAGCCCAAACAGGGCTGGGACTGAAGCTTTCTTT.

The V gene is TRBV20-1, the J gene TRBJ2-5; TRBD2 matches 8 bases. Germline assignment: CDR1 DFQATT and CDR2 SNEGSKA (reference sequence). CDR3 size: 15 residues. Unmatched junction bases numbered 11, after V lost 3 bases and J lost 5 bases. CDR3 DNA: TGCAGTGCTAGTTGGGCCGGGAGGGCCCGGGAGACCCAGTACTTC. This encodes CSASWAGRARETQYF.

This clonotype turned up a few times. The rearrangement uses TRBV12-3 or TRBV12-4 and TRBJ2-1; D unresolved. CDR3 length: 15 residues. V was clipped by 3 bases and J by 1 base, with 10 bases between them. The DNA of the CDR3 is TGTGCCAGCAGTTTTAAGCAGATTTCCTACAATGAGCAGTTCTTC. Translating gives CASSFKQISYNEQFF.

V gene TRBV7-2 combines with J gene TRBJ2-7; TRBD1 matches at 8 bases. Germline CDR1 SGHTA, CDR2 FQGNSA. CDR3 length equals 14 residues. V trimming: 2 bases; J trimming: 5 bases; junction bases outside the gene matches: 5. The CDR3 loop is CASSLPGGVHEQYF. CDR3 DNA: TGTGCCAGCAGCTTACCAGGGGGCGTCCACGAGCAGTACTTC.

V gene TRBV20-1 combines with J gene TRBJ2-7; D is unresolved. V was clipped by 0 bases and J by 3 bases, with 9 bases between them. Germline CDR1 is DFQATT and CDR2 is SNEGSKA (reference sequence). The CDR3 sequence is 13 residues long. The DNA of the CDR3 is TGCAGTGCTAGAGATCGCAGTCACTACGAGCAGTACTTC. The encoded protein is CSARDRSHYEQYF.

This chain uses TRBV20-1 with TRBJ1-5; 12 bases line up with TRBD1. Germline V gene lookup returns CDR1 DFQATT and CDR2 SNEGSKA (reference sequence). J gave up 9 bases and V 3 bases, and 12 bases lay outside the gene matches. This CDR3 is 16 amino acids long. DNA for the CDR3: TGCAGTGCTAGTGACCGGGACAGGGGGCGAATGACGCCCCAGCATTTT. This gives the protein CSASDRDRGRMTPQHF.